This T cell receptor (beta chain) derives from a study of cytomegalovirus exposure and HLA in healthy donors. Study-wide results and limits: When analyzed later, a missense DCLRE1C variant was found to be linked to TCR beta V- and J-gene trimming. Several V segments, TRBV6-2 and TRBV6-3 among them, could not be told apart and were dropped. Clonal expansion, a later analysis showed, was greater in HLA-associated TCR beta chains than in equally common others.

The PCR employed 60 Vbeta primers together with 13 Jbeta primers. Libraries were prepared by immunoSEQ multiplex PCR; TCRdb keeps only in-frame clonotypes and omits some of them. The sample lists tens of thousands of clones; just over 65% were seen once. In germline, CDR1 is MGHDK, CDR2 SYGVNS. V shed 10 bases and J 6 bases; nucleotides not matched to a gene: 23. This CDR3 is built from 18 residues. Concerning this clone itself: Its target is not known.

Sequences were obtained from PBMCs. This sequence originates from a man aged 25 to 40 in good health and CMV-seronegative. This chain connects TRBV25-1 to TRBJ2-1; 8 positions match TRBD2. The CDR3 nucleotides read TGTGCCACCCTGGGCCTCCCCTTATCGGGGGGGCCCCCCAATGAGCAGTTCTTC. The encoded protein is CATLGLPLSGGPPNEQFF.